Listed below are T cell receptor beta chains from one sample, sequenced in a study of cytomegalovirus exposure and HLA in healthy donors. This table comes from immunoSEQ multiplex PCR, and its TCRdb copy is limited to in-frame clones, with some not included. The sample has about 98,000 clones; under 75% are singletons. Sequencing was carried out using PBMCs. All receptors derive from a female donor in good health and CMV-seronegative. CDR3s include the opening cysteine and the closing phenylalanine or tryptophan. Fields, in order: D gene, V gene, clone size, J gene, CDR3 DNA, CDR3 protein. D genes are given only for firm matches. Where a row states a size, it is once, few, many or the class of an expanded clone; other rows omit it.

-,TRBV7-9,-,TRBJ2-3,TGTGCCAGCAGACGGGACACCACAGATACGCAGTATTTT,CASRRDTTDTQYF
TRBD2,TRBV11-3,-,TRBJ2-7,TGTGCCAGCAGCTTAGGGGCTAGCGGGGGCTCCGAGCAGTACTTC,CASSLGASGGSEQYF
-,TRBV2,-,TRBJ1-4,TGTGCCAGCAGTGATGATCGCCAATTCGGTGAAAAACTGTTTTTT,CASSDDRQFGEKLFF
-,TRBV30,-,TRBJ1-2,TGTGCCTGGAGCCAAACAGAGCCCTATGGCTACACCTTC,CAWSQTEPYGYTF
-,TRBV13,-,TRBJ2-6,TGTGCCAGCAGCTACGGGCAGGGCTGGGCCAACGTCCTGACTTTC,CASSYGQGWANVLTF
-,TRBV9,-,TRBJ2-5,TGTGCCAGCAGCGCTTCCGACACGCAAGAGACCCAGTACTTC,CASSASDTQETQYF
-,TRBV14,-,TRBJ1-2,TGTGCCAGCAGCCACCTCAGGGAGGGACCAGTCGGCTACACCTTC,CASSHLREGPVGYTF
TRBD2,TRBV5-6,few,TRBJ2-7,TGTGCCAGCAGATTACTAGCGGGAGCCACCTACGAGCAGTACTTC,CASRLLAGATYEQYF
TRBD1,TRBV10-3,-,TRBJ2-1,TGTGCCATCAGTGAGTCGACCGACAGGGGGCGCGTCCAGTTCTTC,CAISESTDRGRVQFF
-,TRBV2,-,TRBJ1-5,TGTGCCAGCAGCCAGGGCCATAGCAATCAGCCCCAGCATTTT,CASSQGHSNQPQHF
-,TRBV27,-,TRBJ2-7,TGTGCCAGCAGCCTAAGGGGGGGCCCACACGAGCAGTACTTC,CASSLRGGPHEQYF
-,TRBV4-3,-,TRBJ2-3,TGCGCCAGCAGCCAAGATTCAACTAGTTCGGGCACAGATACGCAGTATTTT,CASSQDSTSSGTDTQYF
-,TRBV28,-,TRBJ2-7,TGTGCCAGCAGTTTGGGGCCCGCTCGCGAGCAGTACTTC,CASSLGPAREQYF
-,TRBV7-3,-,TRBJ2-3,TGTGCCAGCAGCTTAGGGGGCTTAAGAAGTACGCAGTATTTT,CASSLGGLRSTQYF
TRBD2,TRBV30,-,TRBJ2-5,TGTGCCTGGAGTGTACGTTCTGCAGGGAGGGGTGAGACCCAGTACTTC,CAWSVRSAGRGETQYF
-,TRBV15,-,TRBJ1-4,TGTGCCACCAGCAGAGACTTGACAGAGATATATGAAAAACTGTTTTTT,CATSRDLTEIYEKLFF
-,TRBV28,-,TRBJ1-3,TGTGCCAGCAGTTACAGGTTCCACTCTGGAAACACCATATATTTT,CASSYRFHSGNTIYF
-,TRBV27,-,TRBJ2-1,TGTGCCAGCAGTTTCGGGTCGAGCTCCTACAATGAGCAGTTCTTC,CASSFGSSSYNEQFF
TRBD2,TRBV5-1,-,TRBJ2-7,TGCGCCAGCAGCTTGAACCTAGCGGGGAGTATGCAGTACTTC,CASSLNLAGSMQYF
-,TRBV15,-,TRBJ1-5,TGTGCCACCCGGGAGTATAGCAATCAGCCCCAGCATTTT,CATREYSNQPQHF
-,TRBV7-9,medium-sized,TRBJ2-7,TGTGCCAGCAGCTTAGTAGCCCAGGGAAAAGGAGACGAGCAGTACTTC,CASSLVAQGKGDEQYF
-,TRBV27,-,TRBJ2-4,TGTGCCAGCAGTTCTCCCCTAGCCAAAAACATTCAGTACTTC,CASSSPLAKNIQYF
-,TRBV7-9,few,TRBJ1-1,TGTGCCAGCAGCATCCGACAGGAATCAAGGAACACTGAAGCTTTCTTT,CASSIRQESRNTEAFF
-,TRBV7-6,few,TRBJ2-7,TGTGCCAGCAGCTTAGGGGCCCAGAGCTCCTACGAGCAGTACTTC,CASSLGAQSSYEQYF
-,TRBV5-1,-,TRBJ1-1,TGCGCCAGCAGAGTAGGGGTGGAAGCTTTCTTT,CASRVGVEAFF
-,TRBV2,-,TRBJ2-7,TGTGCCAGCAGTGAATATCGGCAGGGAGGCGAGCAGTACTTC,CASSEYRQGGEQYF
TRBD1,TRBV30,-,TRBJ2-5,TGTGCCTGGAGTGTACGGGGGACAGGGACCTTGTTGGAGACCCAGTACTTC,CAWSVRGTGTLLETQYF
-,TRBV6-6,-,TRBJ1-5,TGTGCCAGCAGCATAGGACAGTACCAGGGGCCCCAGCATTTT,CASSIGQYQGPQHF
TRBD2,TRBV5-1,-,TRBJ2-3,TGCGCCAGCAGCTTCCGGGGGGACTCCACAGATACGCAGTATTTT,CASSFRGDSTDTQYF
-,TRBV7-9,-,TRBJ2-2,TGTGCCAGCAGCTTTGGAGGAGGTACCGGGGAGCTGTTTTTT,CASSFGGGTGELFF
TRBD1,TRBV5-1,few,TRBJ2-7,TGCGCCAGCAGCCACGGGACAGTATCCTACGAGCAGTACTTC,CASSHGTVSYEQYF
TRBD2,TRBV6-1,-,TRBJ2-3,TGTGCCAGCAGCGTAACTAGCGGGACCGCGAATACGCAGTATTTT,CASSVTSGTANTQYF
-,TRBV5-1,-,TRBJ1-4,TGCGCCAGCAGCTTGGGCGGCAGCCCTACTAATGAAAAACTGTTTTTT,CASSLGGSPTNEKLFF
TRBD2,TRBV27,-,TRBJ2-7,TGTGCCAGCAGACCGGGACTAGTCGCCGAGCAGTACTTC,CASRPGLVAEQYF
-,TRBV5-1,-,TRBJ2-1,TGCGCCAGCAGCTTGGCAGGGGCCTACAATGAGCAGTTCTTC,CASSLAGAYNEQFF
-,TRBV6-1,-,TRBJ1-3,TGTGCCAGCAGTGAAGCGCTCAGGTCTGGAAACACCATATATTTT,CASSEALRSGNTIYF
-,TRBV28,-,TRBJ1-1,TGTGCCAGCAGTCTCCCGGGGTTGGAGGCTTTCTTT,CASSLPGLEAFF
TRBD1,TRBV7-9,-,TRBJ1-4,TGTGCCAGCAGCCCGCGGACAGGGGATAGGAAACTGTTTTTT,CASSPRTGDRKLFF
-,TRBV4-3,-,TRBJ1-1,TGCGCCAGCAGCCAACGGCCGGGGTGGGAAGCTTTCTTT,CASSQRPGWEAFF
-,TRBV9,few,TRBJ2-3,TGTGCCAGCAGCGTAGTCGGGAGTTTCACAGATACGCAGTATTTT,CASSVVGSFTDTQYF
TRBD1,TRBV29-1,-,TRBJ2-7,TGCAGCGTTGTGAGGGACAGCGACTCCTACGAGCAGTACTTC,CSVVRDSDSYEQYF